Listed here is a single TCR beta chain. What it binds is unknown. Some clones are missing from TCRdb's copy, which holds only in-frame ones; the method was immunoSEQ multiplex PCR. The sample lists more than 10,000 clones, about 90% occurring once. The data were taken from a study of PD-1 blockade in classical Hodgkin lymphoma. Study-wide results and caveats: According to reports, newly diagnosed patients had lower baseline TCR diversity than healthy donors, and relapsed/refractory patients had lower baseline TCR diversity still. Patients starting nivolumab less than 1 year after ASCT had lower diversity and were excluded from later analyses. It was among complete responders that baseline diversity resembled that of newly diagnosed patients.

Each patient relapsed following autologous stem cell transplantation, and prior brentuximab vedotin exposure differed. CDR3 size: 15 residues. Germline CDR1 and CDR2: SGHVS and FQNEAQ. V was pared by 2 bases and J by 2 bases, with 10 bases between. J is TRBJ1-3 and V is TRBV7-8; D is ambiguous. The source of this sequence is a human donor with classical Hodgkin lymphoma. Source: peripheral blood mononuclear cells (PBMCs), taken at baseline. In nucleotides, the CDR3 is TGTGCCAGCAGCTTACCGACGGGGACTGGAAACACCATATATTTT. It codes for CASSLPTGTGNTIYF. Together with reference TRBV7-8 and TRBJ1-3, the CDR3 gives the full variable domain: GAGVSQSPRYKVAKRGQDVALRCDPISGHVSLFWYQQALGQGPEFLTYFQNEAQLDKSGLPSDRFFAERPEGSVSTLKIQRTQQEDSAVYLCASSLPTGTGNTIYFGEGSWLTVV.